The 27 T cell receptor beta chains given below trace back to one sample, sequenced in a study of control samples from healthy donors and cancer patients. Measured with immunoSEQ multiplex PCR; TCRdb has only the in-frame clones, and not every one. The sample table includes about 190,000 clones. Sequencing used blood. These receptors originate from a woman younger than 45 in good health.

This chain uses TRBV4-1 with TRBJ1-2; D not certain. Per the germline V gene, CDR1 is MGHRA and CDR2 is YSYEKL. There are 16 residues in the CDR3. V dropped 1 base and J dropped 5 bases, with 17 bases sitting between them. Here the CDR3 DNA reads TGCGCCAGCAGCCAAGCTCCGGTGGACGGAATTTATGGCTACACCTTC. Amino acids: CASSQAPVDGIYGYTF.

The rearrangement links TRBV7-3 to TRBJ2-7; D is perhaps TRBD1 (5 bases). The CDR3 consists of 14 residues. Trimming took 6 bases from V and 2 from J, leaving 14 bases between them. Germline V gene data show CDR1 as SGHTA and CDR2 as FQGTGA. CDR3 in DNA: TGTGCCAGCAGACCCTCGGCAGGGACCTACGAGCAGTACTTC. This encodes CASRPSAGTYEQYF.

The rearrangement uses TRBV7-2 and TRBJ2-3; 7 bases map to TRBD1. CDR1 is SGHTA and CDR2 is FQGNSA in the germline V gene. V lost 0 bases, J lost 3 bases, and 6 bases stayed unmatched. This CDR3 has 16 amino acids. The chain's CDR3 is CASSLATGARTDTQYF. The CDR3, as DNA: TGTGCCAGCAGCTTAGCCACAGGGGCCCGGACAGATACGCAGTATTTT.

The chain joins TRBV5-4 to TRBJ2-3; 8 positions agree with TRBD2. Germline CDR1 is SGHNT and CDR2 is YYREEE (reference sequence). The V and J ends lost 5 bases and 5 bases, in that order; junction bases with no gene match: 10. The length of the CDR3 is 15 residues. The CDR3 DNA follows: TGTGCCAGCAGTTTCCAGCGGGGGAGAGGAGATACGCAGTATTTT. Its protein product is CASSFQRGRGDTQYF.

The J gene is TRBJ2-3, the V gene TRBV4-1; tentative D call: TRBD2 (6 bases). Trimming left V 4 bases short and J 2 bases short, with 19 bases between. Per germline, CDR1 MGHRA and CDR2 YSYEKL. This CDR3 region has 17 residues. CDR3 sequence (DNA): TGCGCCAGCAGCCTCTACGGGGGTGCCTCAACCACAGATACGCAGTATTTT. Amino acids: CASSLYGGASTTDTQYF.

V is TRBV4-1 and J is TRBJ1-5, with D unclear. Trimming shortened V by 5 bases and J by 0 bases, and 23 bases separated the two germline ends. Germline V CDR1 and CDR2: MGHRA, YSYEKL. CDR3 length: 19 residues. The CDR3 loop is CASSSRLESHTYSNQPQHF. As DNA, the CDR3 is TGCGCCAGCAGCTCTCGGCTGGAGTCACATACATATAGCAATCAGCCCCAGCATTTT.

The chain has TRBV7-9 and TRBJ2-7, with 8 bases matching TRBD1. CDR3 length: 12 residues. Germline trimming cut 6 bases from V and 6 bases from J; bases unmatched to any gene: 4. Germline-derived CDR1 and CDR2 are SEHNR and FQNEAQ (reference sequence). As DNA, the CDR3 is TGTGCCAGCAGTTATACAGGGGGCGAGCAGTACTTC. Its protein is CASSYTGGEQYF.

This chain links TRBV7-3 with TRBJ1-6; TRBD1 is a possible D gene (5 bases). This CDR3 spans 14 amino acids. V lost 5 bases, J lost 10 bases, and 15 bases lay in between. Germline values: CDR1 SGHTA, CDR2 FQGTGA. CDR3 loop: CASSTTGPQSPLHF. CDR3 in DNA: TGTGCCAGCAGCACTACGGGACCCCAATCACCCCTCCACTTT. The full variable domain, rest sourced from reference TRBV7-3 and TRBJ1-6, is GAGVSQTPSNKVTEKGKYVELRCDPISGHTALYWYRQSLGQGPEFLIYFQGTGAADDSGLPNDRFFAVRPEGSVSTLKIQRTERGDSAVYLCASSTTGPQSPLHFGNGTRLTVT.

The chain couples TRBV10-3 to TRBJ1-5; D is undetermined. Trimming cost V 0 bases and J 6 bases, with 12 bases left between them. Germline V gives CDR1 ENHRY, CDR2 SYGVKD. The length of the CDR3 is 15 residues. The DNA for the CDR3 is TGTGCCATCAGTGAGTCGAGTGAGGTCGCTCAGCCCCAGCATTTT. It specifies CAISESSEVAQPQHF.

The chain uses TRBV24-1 and TRBJ2-1, with a weak D call TRBD1 (5 bases). CDR1 and CDR2 (germline): KGHDR, SFDVKD. The CDR3 length is 13 residues. Trimming removed 10 bases from V and 7 bases from J, with 16 bases in between. The CDR3: CATGTGFRNEQFF. As DNA, the CDR3 is TGTGCCACTGGAACAGGATTCCGTAATGAGCAGTTCTTC.

The chain has TRBV5-6 and TRBJ1-1, with D possibly being TRBD1 (6 bases). The V and J ends lost 4 bases and 1 base respectively, with 14 bases between them. Per germline, CDR1 SGHDT and CDR2 YYEEEE. The CDR3 runs 15 residues. This chain's CDR3 is CASSRPDRRNTEAFF. CDR3 bases: TGTGCCAGCAGCCGACCCGACAGGCGGAACACTGAAGCTTTCTTT.

This chain uses TRBV27 with TRBJ2-3, with 7 bases aligning to TRBD1. CDR3 size: 18 residues. In germline, CDR1 is MNHEY, CDR2 SMNVEV (reference sequence). Trimming removed 2 bases from V and 1 base from J; junction bases left unmatched: 12. The CDR3 region has the DNA TGTGCCAGCAGTTTACGGGGACAGAAGGTTTTCGGCACAGATACGCAGTATTTT. It codes for CASSLRGQKVFGTDTQYF.

The rearrangement uses TRBV5-1 and TRBJ1-6; D is undetermined. CDR3 length: 14 amino acids. V was cut by 0 bases and J by 5 bases, with 6 bases left in between. Per germline, CDR1 SGHRS and CDR2 YFSETQ. Here the CDR3 reads CASSLEMDNSPLHF. The CDR3 nucleotides are TGCGCCAGCAGCTTGGAGATGGATAATTCACCCCTCCACTTT.

CDR3 nucleotides: TGTGCCAGCAGCCACTATTCAGAGGGCTACGAGCAGTACTTC. It yields the protein CASSHYSEGYEQYF. The V and J genes are TRBV16 and TRBJ2-7; maybe TRBD2 (5 bases). This CDR3 has 14 residues. Deletions cut 3 bases from V and 3 bases from J, with 12 bases between. Germline-derived CDR1 and CDR2 are KGHSY and FQNENV.

In nucleotides, the CDR3 is TGTGCCACTTACACCCCGGGACAGGGGGGTACAGATACGCAGTATTTT. Translation: CATYTPGQGGTDTQYF. V is TRBV28 and J is TRBJ2-3, with 11 nucleotides matching TRBD1. The germline V gene has CDR1 MDHEN and CDR2 SYDVKM. This CDR3 comprises 16 residues. Unmatched junction bases numbered 12, after V lost 10 bases and J lost 3 bases.

This chain connects TRBV7-9 to TRBJ2-3, with 10 bases matching TRBD2. CDR1 and CDR2 from the germline V gene are SEHNR and FQNEAQ (reference sequence). The CDR3 loop spans 16 amino acids. Germline trimming cut 7 bases from V and 5 bases from J; bases unmatched to any gene: 12. The CDR3 DNA reads TGTGCCAGCATTCCAGGGAGGACTAGCGGAGGAGATACGCAGTATTTT. It encodes CASIPGRTSGGDTQYF.

V gene TRBV4-2 combines with J gene TRBJ2-7; D might be TRBD1 (6 bases). Germline CDR1 LGHNA, CDR2 YNFKEQ. The CDR3 extends over 15 amino acids. V was cut by 4 bases and J by 4 bases, with 17 bases left in between. The CDR3 DNA reads TGTGCCAGCAGCCCAACCCCCGGACAGTCTTACGAGCAGTACTTC. This sequence encodes CASSPTPGQSYEQYF.

The genes are TRBV7-6 and TRBJ1-1; possibly TRBD1 for D (6 bases). CDR1 and CDR2 from the germline V gene are SGHVS and FNYEAQ. The CDR3 has 14 residues. Trimming left V 1 base short and J 1 base short, with 7 bases between. The CDR3 here is CASSLDRANTEAFF. As DNA, the CDR3 is TGTGCCAGCAGCTTAGACAGGGCGAACACTGAAGCTTTCTTT.

The V and J genes are TRBV28 and TRBJ2-3; TRBD1 matches 10 bases. This CDR3 is 15 amino acids long. Germline V gene data show CDR1 as MDHEN and CDR2 as SYDVKM. Unmatched junction bases numbered 4, after V lost 5 bases and J lost 2 bases. The CDR3 sequence is CASSRTGGNTDTQYF. The CDR3 nucleotides read TGTGCCAGCAGTCGGACAGGGGGTAACACAGATACGCAGTATTTT.

V gene TRBV5-8 combines with J gene TRBJ2-5; no firm D call. Trimming shortened V by 0 bases and J by 5 bases, and 11 bases separated the two germline ends. CDR3 length: 14 amino acids. The V gene's germline CDR1 is SGHTS and CDR2 YDEGEE. The CDR3 DNA reads TGTGCCAGCAGCTTGGCCGGCATGGACGAGACCCAGTACTTC. Its translation: CASSLAGMDETQYF.

This chain uses TRBV21-1 with TRBJ2-7; TRBD1 is taken as the D call from the table, unchecked against the DNA. TRBV21-1 is reported as a pseudogene. This CDR3 is 10 amino acids long. CDR3: CASSIQEQYF. The CDR3 nucleotides read TGTGCCAGCAGCATCCAAGAGCAGTACTTC.

The rearrangement links TRBV7-8 to TRBJ1-4; possibly TRBD1 for D (6 bases). From germline, CDR1 is SGHVS and CDR2 FQNEAQ. Trimming left V 0 bases short and J 7 bases short, with 12 bases between. The CDR3 contains 15 residues. The CDR3 DNA follows: TGTGCCAGCAGCTTAGCCGGCAGGGGAGGTGAAAAACTGTTTTTT. Translated, it gives CASSLAGRGGEKLFF.

V usage is TRBV2 and J usage is TRBJ2-7; D call uncertain. The CDR3 has 14 amino acids. CDR1 SNHLY and CDR2 FYNNEI come from the germline V gene. V was shortened by 6 bases and J by 1 base, with 13 bases between the two germline ends. The CDR3 sequence is CASRDEDGSYEQYF. CDR3 in DNA: TGTGCCAGCAGAGACGAGGACGGATCCTACGAGCAGTACTTC.

This chain links TRBV6-5 with TRBJ1-2; no firm D call. Germline assignment: CDR1 MNHEY and CDR2 SVGAGI. Trimming shortened V by 2 bases and J by 2 bases, and 9 bases separated the two germline ends. The CDR3 totals 14 residues. CDR3 in amino acids: CASSYGRWNYGYTF. The DNA of the CDR3 is TGTGCCAGCAGTTACGGGCGGTGGAACTATGGCTACACCTTC.

The V call is TRBV28, the J call TRBJ1-1; no clear D. This CDR3 region has 12 residues. Trimming pared 0 bases from V and 6 bases from J, leaving 5 bases between. Germline V lookup: CDR1 MDHEN, CDR2 SYDVKM. CDR3 sequence (DNA): TGTGCCAGCAGTTTATGGGGCCCTGAAGCTTTCTTT. Residues: CASSLWGPEAFF.

This chain connects TRBV4-2 to TRBJ2-7, with TRBD2 identical over 10 bases. The CDR3 consists of 16 residues. Germline trimming cut 4 bases from V and 0 bases from J; bases unmatched to any gene: 6. CDR1 is LGHNA, CDR2 YNFKEQ, per germline. The CDR3, as DNA: TGTGCCAGCAGCCGCCTACTAGCGGGGTCCTCCTACGAGCAGTACTTC. Its translation is CASSRLLAGSSYEQYF.

The chain recombines TRBV19 with TRBJ2-7; tentatively, D is TRBD1 (6 bases). Germline CDR1 reads LNHDA; CDR2 reads SQIVND (reference sequence). Trimming pared 6 bases from V and 4 bases from J, leaving 19 bases between. The CDR3 length is 15 residues. Here the CDR3 DNA reads TGTGCCAGTAGACCCTATCTGGGGGCGGAATACGAGCAGTACTTC. This translates into CASRPYLGAEYEQYF.